Each of the 20 T cell receptor beta chains below was sequenced from the same sample in a study of Ad26.COV2.S vaccination and SARS-CoV-2 variants. Noted treatment: around 19 received Ad26.COV2.S at low or high dose, single or two shots; about five received placebo; per-sample allocation not given. Samples analyzed were those drawn on day 63 after the first vaccine or placebo injection. The method was immunoSEQ multiplex PCR; TCRdb's version includes in-frame clones alone and lacks a portion of them. The sample has about 350,000 clones; 80% to 90% are singletons. Material: peripheral blood, obtained in a trial of Ad26.COV2.S vaccine versus placebo. All receptors come from a person aged 18-60 years who received the Ad26.COV2.S COVID-19 vaccine or a placebo.

The chain employs TRBV10-3 and TRBJ2-7; 8 bases match TRBD1. V lost 10 bases, J lost 3 bases, and 8 bases stayed unmatched. CDR1 is ENHRY, CDR2 SYGVKD, per germline. The CDR3 has 13 amino acids. CDR3 loop: CATRRTGIYEQYF. As DNA, the CDR3 is TGTGCCACGAGAAGGACAGGGATCTACGAGCAGTACTTC.

V usage is TRBV5-6 and J usage is TRBJ2-5; D may be TRBD1 (5 bases). V gave up 1 base and J gave up 5 bases, with 9 bases separating them. The CDR3 sequence is 13 residues long. Germline-derived CDR1 and CDR2 are SGHDT and YYEEEE. For the CDR3, the DNA is TGTGCCAGCAGCTTGATAGGGGTCGAGACCCAGTACTTC. This codes for CASSLIGVETQYF.

This sequence joins TRBV28 and TRBJ2-1, with 10 bases aligning to TRBD1. The CDR3 runs 15 residues. Germline CDR1 MDHEN, CDR2 SYDVKM. J gave up 6 bases and V 6 bases, and 8 bases lay outside the gene matches. The CDR3 reads CASRPGQGYFNEQFF. In DNA form, the CDR3 reads TGTGCCAGCAGGCCGGGACAGGGGTATTTCAATGAGCAGTTCTTC.

The genes are TRBV9 and TRBJ1-2, with D perhaps TRBD1 (5 bases). CDR1 and CDR2 from the germline V gene are SGDLS and YYNGEE. The CDR3 has 15 amino acids. V lost 0 bases and J 2 bases, leaving 11 bases between the germline ends. Here the CDR3 DNA reads TGTGCCAGCAGCGTAGGGGACTCTTCGAACTATGGCTACACCTTC. It codes for CASSVGDSSNYGYTF. Combining the CDR3 with reference TRBV9 and TRBJ1-2 gives the whole variable domain DSGVTQTPKHLITATGQRVTLRCSPRSGDLSVYWYQQSLDQGLQFLIQYYNGEERAKGNILERFSAQQFPDLHSELNLSSLELGDSALYFCASSVGDSSNYGYTFGSGTRLTVV.

The chain uses TRBV3-1 (or the pseudogene TRBV3-2) and TRBJ2-1; the match to TRBD2 covers 12 bases. The J segment lost 9 bases and the V segment lost 1 base, leaving 7 bases of the junction unmatched. The CDR3 sequence is 16 residues long. The germline CDR1 and CDR2 sequences are LGHDT and YNNKEL (reference sequence). The CDR3 reads CASSQVRLAGVGEQFF. The CDR3 DNA follows: TGTGCCAGCAGCCAAGTCCGACTAGCGGGAGTGGGTGAGCAGTTCTTC.

The chain has TRBV7-2 and TRBJ2-5; D call uncertain. This CDR3 contains 13 residues. The ends were cut back, 2 bases at V and 5 bases at J, with 9 bases in the middle. Germline V lookup: CDR1 SGHTA, CDR2 FQGNSA. DNA of the CDR3: TGTGCCAGCAGCTTAAATGGGTTGGAGACCCAGTACTTC. Protein product: CASSLNGLETQYF.

This clone was seen a few times. The chain couples TRBV2 to TRBJ2-1; 12 nucleotides line up with TRBD1. The CDR3 loop spans 14 amino acids. The V gene end was trimmed by 6 bases and the J gene end by 10 bases; junction bases not matched to a gene: 7. Germline CDR1 and CDR2: SNHLY and FYNNEI. The CDR3 region has the DNA TGTGCCAGCAGCCGGGACAGGGGGCTAGGGGAGCAGTTCTTC. Its translation: CASSRDRGLGEQFF.

The chain uses TRBV11-1 and TRBJ1-5, with D possibly being TRBD1 (5 bases). The germline CDR1 and CDR2 sequences are SGHAT and FQDESV (reference sequence). This CDR3 region has 13 residues. V was clipped by 1 base and J by 6 bases, with 7 bases between them. The CDR3: CASSLGGGQPQHF. The CDR3 bases are TGTGCCAGCAGCTTAGGGGGCGGTCAGCCCCAGCATTTT.

The CDR3 DNA follows: TGCGCCAGCAGGGAGACAGGGAGCTCCTATAATTCACCCCTCCACTTT. Translated, it gives CASRETGSSYNSPLHF. The chain carries TRBV10-2 and TRBJ1-6; 7 bases agree with TRBD1. This CDR3 is 16 amino acids long. Germline lookup yields CDR1 WSHSY and CDR2 SAAADI. V lost 6 bases, J lost 0 bases, and 5 bases stayed unmatched.

This clone was counted only a few times. This chain links TRBV18 with TRBJ2-2, with 10 nucleotides matching TRBD1. After removal of 6 bases from V and 3 bases from J, the junction contained 4 bases not matched to a gene. Germline CDR1 and CDR2: KGHSH and LQKENI. There are 15 residues in the CDR3. The chain's CDR3 is CASSGDRGHTGELFF. The CDR3 DNA sequence: TGTGCCAGCTCGGGCGACAGGGGGCACACCGGGGAGCTGTTTTTT.

This clone was detected only once. The J gene is TRBJ2-1, the V gene TRBV4-3; 7 nucleotides align to TRBD1. CDR3 length equals 15 residues. In germline, CDR1 is LGHNA, CDR2 YSLEER. The V segment lost 4 bases and the J segment 2 bases; nucleotides outside the gene matches: 5. The CDR3 DNA follows: TGCGCCAGCAGCCGACTCACAGGGGCCTACAATGAGCAGTTCTTC. It codes for CASSRLTGAYNEQFF.

This chain links TRBV19 with TRBJ2-7, with 9 bases lining up with TRBD2. The CDR3 spans 15 residues. Per the germline V gene, CDR1 is LNHDA and CDR2 is SQIVND (reference sequence). Trimming took 4 bases from V and 4 from J; bases not matched to a gene: 8. CDR3 sequence: CASSKTSGGVYEQYF. CDR3 sequence (DNA): TGTGCCAGTAGTAAGACTAGCGGAGGTGTGTACGAGCAGTACTTC.

Regarding this clone: The same CDR3 can be traced to other DNA sequences in this sample. The gene calls are TRBV11-2 and TRBJ2-7, with D perhaps matching TRBD2 (6 bases). Germline lookup yields CDR1 SGHAT and CDR2 FQNNGV. Deletions cut 1 base from V and 0 bases from J, with 10 bases between. The CDR3 contains 15 residues. The CDR3 spells CASSLGPGGSYEQYF. Written as DNA, the CDR3 is TGTGCCAGCAGCTTAGGACCCGGGGGCTCCTACGAGCAGTACTTC.

This clone was recorded only once. The V and J genes are TRBV5-1 and TRBJ2-2, with D perhaps TRBD1 (6 bases). The germline V gene encodes CDR1 SGHRS and CDR2 YFSETQ. The CDR3 is 16 residues long. Trimming pared 0 bases from V and 0 bases from J, leaving 9 bases between. Here the CDR3 reads CASSLAGTTNTGELFF. CDR3 sequence (DNA): TGCGCCAGCAGCTTGGCCGGGACAACGAACACCGGGGAGCTGTTTTTT.

The V and J genes are TRBV6-6 and TRBJ2-2; D is undetermined. This CDR3 has 14 amino acids. CDR1 is MNHNY, CDR2 SVGAGI, per germline (reference sequence). V lost 0 bases to trimming and J lost 5 bases, with 7 bases between them. As DNA, the CDR3 is TGTGCCAGCAGTTACTCACCGGGTACCGGGGAGCTGTTTTTT. Amino acid sequence: CASSYSPGTGELFF.

The chain has TRBV29-1 and TRBJ2-7; TRBD1 is a possible D gene (6 bases). Germline CDR1 SQVTM, CDR2 ANQGSEA. V lost 4 bases and J 5 bases, leaving 12 bases between the germline ends. CDR3 size: 12 residues. The CDR3 DNA reads as TGCAGCGTTGCGGGACAAACCAACGAGCAGTACTTC. Its protein product is CSVAGQTNEQYF.

The J gene is TRBJ2-1, the V gene TRBV19; D is possibly TRBD1 or TRBD2 (5 bases each). Germline loops: CDR1 LNHDA, CDR2 SQIVND (reference sequence). The CDR3 is 17 amino acids. Deletions cut 1 base from V and 3 bases from J, with 16 bases between. The CDR3 sequence: CASSIVSGAQGYNEQFF. DNA for the CDR3: TGTGCCAGTAGTATAGTTTCCGGGGCGCAAGGCTACAATGAGCAGTTCTTC.

J is TRBJ2-1 and V is TRBV5-6; D is uncertain. The V end lost 4 bases, the J end lost 4 bases, and 6 bases lay between the germline ends. Germline V gives CDR1 SGHDT, CDR2 YYEEEE. The CDR3 runs to 12 residues. The CDR3 here is CASSVGYNEQFF. CDR3 DNA: TGTGCCAGCAGCGTGGGTTACAATGAGCAGTTCTTC.

A remark on this clone: This is likely a read error, given that the CDR3 carries no conserved phenylalanine or tryptophan at its end. The limits of the CDR3 on the DNA are not certain, so only TCRdb's listed CDR3 is given. The chain employs TRBV21-1 and TRBJ1-4; the table gives TRBD1 as D, unverified against the DNA. TRBV21-1 is classified as a pseudogene. The CDR3 has 13 amino acids, counting both end residues. CDR3 loop: CASSKGKTAGTSL.

The CDR3 DNA reads as TGCGCCAGCAGCTCCTACCTACAGGGTAACTATGGCTACACCTTC. It translates to CASSSYLQGNYGYTF. V gene TRBV5-1 combines with J gene TRBJ1-2, with D perhaps matching TRBD1 (6 bases). Germline lookup yields CDR1 SGHRS and CDR2 YFSETQ. Trimming stripped 3 bases from V and 1 base from J, with 13 bases between. The CDR3 covers 15 residues.